The rows below give T cell receptor beta chains drawn from one sample of a study of blood T cell repertoires in COVID-19. Some clones are missing from TCRdb's copy, which holds only in-frame ones; the method was immunoSEQ multiplex PCR. The sample records around 94,000 clones, more than 75% being singletons. The sequenced sample was peripheral blood. The origin of the receptors is a human donor in a cohort sampled during active COVID-19. Both conserved end residues are part of each CDR3. A D gene is named only where the DNA matches it firmly. Clone size appears in some rows only: once, few, many, or a class for an expanded clone.

cdr3_length	clone_size	d_call	j_call	v_call	cdr3_aa	cdr3_nt
15	NA	TRBD2	TRBJ2-5	TRBV27	CASSFIGGAGETQYF	TGTGCCAGCAGTTTTATCGGGGGGGCCGGAGAGACCCAGTACTTC
13	NA	NA	TRBJ1-1	TRBV29-1	CSARGQLNTEAFF	TGCAGCGCCCGAGGGCAGTTGAACACTGAAGCTTTCTTT
13	NA	TRBD1	TRBJ2-4	TRBV11-2	CASSPDRGGIQYF	TGTGCCAGCAGCCCAGACAGGGGGGGCATTCAGTACTTC
14	NA	TRBD1	TRBJ2-7	TRBV19	CASMGQGAGYEQYF	TGTGCCAGTATGGGACAGGGGGCAGGGTACGAGCAGTACTTC
13	NA	TRBD1	TRBJ1-2	TRBV12-5	CASGFTGGYGYTF	TGTGCTAGTGGTTTTACAGGGGGTTATGGCTACACCTTC
14	NA	NA	TRBJ1-5	TRBV9	CASSAAISGQPQHF	TGTGCCAGCAGCGCAGCAATTTCGGGTCAGCCCCAGCATTTT
13	NA	NA	TRBJ2-1	TRBV5-1	CASSLGRDNEQFF	TGCGCCAGCAGCTTGGGAAGAGACAATGAGCAGTTCTTC
13	NA	NA	TRBJ1-2	TRBV7-8	CASSLDSPYGYTF	TGTGCCAGCAGCCTCGACAGCCCCTATGGCTACACCTTC
15	NA	TRBD2	TRBJ2-1	TRBV9	CASSVDIAGANEQFF	TGTGCCAGCAGCGTAGATATAGCGGGGGCGAATGAGCAGTTCTTC
15	NA	TRBD2	TRBJ2-3	TRBV7-2	CASSLSGAGGDTQYF	TGTGCCAGCAGCTTAAGCGGGGCTGGGGGAGATACGCAGTATTTT
17	NA	TRBD1	TRBJ1-5	TRBV10-3	CAISEPRDSYSNQPQHF	TGTGCCATCAGTGAGCCCCGGGACAGCTATAGCAATCAGCCCCAGCATTTT
15	large	NA	TRBJ1-1	TRBV6-5	CASTQFRGGGTEAFF	TGTGCCAGCACACAATTCAGGGGAGGGGGCACTGAAGCTTTCTTT
14	NA	TRBD1	TRBJ1-2	TRBV2	CASSGVGQGFGYTF	TGTGCCAGCAGTGGAGTTGGACAGGGGTTTGGCTACACCTTC
16	NA	NA	TRBJ2-1	TRBV9	CASSVVSASSYNEQFF	TGTGCCAGCAGCGTCGTGAGTGCTAGCTCCTACAATGAGCAGTTCTTC
14	NA	NA	TRBJ2-3	TRBV7-8	CASRPPGSTDTQYF	TGTGCCAGCAGGCCCCCCGGGAGCACAGATACGCAGTATTTT
15	NA	TRBD1	TRBJ1-2	TRBV24-1	CATSDPGTGGVGYTF	TGTGCCACCAGTGACCCCGGGACAGGGGGCGTTGGCTACACCTTC
15	NA	TRBD1	TRBJ1-1	TRBV15	CATSRGGQGNTEAFF	TGTGCCACCAGCAGGGGGGGACAGGGGAACACTGAAGCTTTCTTT
15	NA	NA	TRBJ2-7	TRBV6-2/TRBV6-3	CASSYDQGFSYEQYF	TGTGCCAGCAGTTACGATCAGGGTTTTTCCTACGAGCAGTACTTC
14	NA	NA	TRBJ2-1	TRBV19	CASRRGGGYNEQFF	TGTGCCAGTAGGAGGGGAGGGGGGTACAATGAGCAGTTCTTC
18	NA	NA	TRBJ2-3	TRBV14	CASSRKLGAPQSTDTQYF	TGTGCCAGCAGCCGAAAACTGGGAGCACCACAGAGCACAGATACGCAGTATTTT
15	NA	TRBD2	TRBJ2-1	TRBV2	CASSEHPTSGGSQFF	TGTGCCAGCAGTGAACACCCGACTAGCGGGGGGTCCCAGTTCTTC
15	few	TRBD1	TRBJ2-7	TRBV9	CASSVEGTASYEQYF	TGTGCCAGCAGCGTAGAAGGGACAGCATCCTACGAGCAGTACTTC
13	NA	NA	TRBJ2-1	TRBV2	CASFSGYYNEQFF	TGTGCCAGCTTCTCAGGGTACTACAATGAGCAGTTCTTC
17	NA	TRBD2	TRBJ2-5	TRBV9	CASSPPSGGLFQETQYF	TGTGCCAGCAGTCCTCCTAGCGGGGGCCTATTTCAAGAGACCCAGTACTTC
13	NA	TRBD1	TRBJ1-2	TRBV5-6	CASSPGQNYGYTF	TGTGCCAGCAGCCCGGGACAGAACTATGGCTACACCTTC
15	NA	TRBD1	TRBJ1-4	TRBV7-9	CASSLRQGTNEKLFF	TGTGCCAGCAGCTTAAGACAGGGAACTAATGAAAAACTGTTTTTT
13	few	TRBD1	TRBJ1-1	TRBV5-1	CASSFGQGIEAFF	TGCGCCAGCAGCTTCGGACAGGGAATTGAAGCTTTCTTT
17	few	NA	TRBJ1-6	TRBV3-1/TRBV3-2	CASSQDSVFSYNSPLHF	TGTGCCAGCAGCCAAGATTCCGTGTTCTCCTATAATTCACCCCTCCACTTT
14	NA	NA	TRBJ1-2	TRBV7-3	CASSAMGGSYGYTF	TGTGCCAGCAGCGCAATGGGGGGTAGCTATGGCTACACCTTC
15	NA	NA	TRBJ2-5	TRBV18	CASSPSGRRGETQYF	TGTGCCAGCTCTCCCTCCGGCAGGCGGGGCGAGACCCAGTACTTC
16	NA	NA	TRBJ1-5	TRBV6-2/TRBV6-3	CASSYSAPQGNQPQHF	TGTGCCAGCAGTTACTCAGCCCCTCAGGGGAATCAGCCCCAGCATTTT
12	NA	NA	TRBJ2-7	TRBV29-1	CSVRTDTYEQYF	TGCAGCGTCCGGACTGATACCTACGAGCAGTACTTC
14	NA	TRBD2	TRBJ2-3	TRBV28	CASVAGGFADTQYF	TGTGCCAGCGTCGCGGGGGGGTTCGCAGATACGCAGTATTTT
13	NA	TRBD2	TRBJ2-1	TRBV25-1	CASSEYREGEQFF	TGTGCCAGCAGTGAATATAGGGAGGGTGAGCAGTTCTTC
15	many	NA	TRBJ1-3	TRBV28	CASSFLGGSGNTIYF	TGTGCCAGCAGTTTTTTGGGGGGCTCTGGAAACACCATATATTTT
15	NA	NA	TRBJ2-1	TRBV6-5	CASSYLGGPQDEQFF	TGTGCCAGCAGTTACCTGGGGGGGCCCCAGGATGAGCAGTTCTTC
19	NA	TRBD1	TRBJ2-3	TRBV7-2	CASSRTGTGGGVSSDTQYF	TGTGCCAGCAGCCGCACCGGGACAGGGGGGGGTGTCAGCTCAGATACGCAGTATTTT
14	few	NA	TRBJ1-3	TRBV5-1	CASSSGTTGNTIYF	TGCGCCAGCAGCTCAGGGACAACTGGAAACACCATATATTTT
18	NA	NA	TRBJ2-5	TRBV6-1	CASSEASSRFGFQETQYF	TGTGCCAGCAGTGAAGCATCGAGCCGCTTCGGGTTTCAAGAGACCCAGTACTTC
12	NA	NA	TRBJ1-1	TRBV5-1	CASSWGPTEAFF	TGCGCCAGCAGCTGGGGGCCAACCGAAGCTTTCTTT
14	NA	NA	TRBJ1-2	TRBV7-3	CASSPRDRPSGYTF	TGTGCCAGCAGCCCCCGAGACAGGCCTTCAGGCTACACCTTC